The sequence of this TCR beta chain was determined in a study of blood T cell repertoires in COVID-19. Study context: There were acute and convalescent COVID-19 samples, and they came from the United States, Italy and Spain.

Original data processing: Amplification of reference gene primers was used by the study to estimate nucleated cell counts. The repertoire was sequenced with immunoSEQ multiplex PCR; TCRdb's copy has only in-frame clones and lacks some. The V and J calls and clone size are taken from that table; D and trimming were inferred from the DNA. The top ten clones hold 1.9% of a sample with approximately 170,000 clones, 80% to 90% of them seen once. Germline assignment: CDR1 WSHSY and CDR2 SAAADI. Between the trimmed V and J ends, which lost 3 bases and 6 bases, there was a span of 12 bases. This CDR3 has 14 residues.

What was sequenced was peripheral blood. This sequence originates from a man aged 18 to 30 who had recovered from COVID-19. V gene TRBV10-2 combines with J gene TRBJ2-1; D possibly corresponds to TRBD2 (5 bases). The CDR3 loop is CASSDPRVPNEQFF. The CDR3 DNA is TGCGCCAGCAGTGACCCGAGGGTCCCCAATGAGCAGTTCTTC.